What follows are 11 T cell receptor beta chains derived from one specimen sequenced in a study of cytomegalovirus exposure and HLA in healthy donors. Primers: 60 Vbeta forward and 13 Jbeta reverse. Some clones are missing from TCRdb's copy, which holds only in-frame ones; the method was immunoSEQ multiplex PCR. The table shows under 200,000 clones, with approximately 77% occurring only once. The sample consisted of PBMCs. These receptors originate from a male donor in good health and CMV-seronegative.

The sample holds a few counts of this clone. The rearrangement joins TRBV19 to TRBJ2-7, with 11 bases that match TRBD2. CDR3 length: 13 amino acids. CDR1 is LNHDA and CDR2 is SQIVND in the germline V gene (reference sequence). V shed 8 bases, J shed 3 bases, and the junction held 3 bases outside the gene matches. In nucleotides, the CDR3 is TGTGCCAGTGGGGGGACTAGCGGCTACGAGCAGTACTTC. It specifies CASGGTSGYEQYF.

V and J are TRBV7-9 and TRBJ2-3; 14 positions match TRBD2. CDR1 is SEHNR, CDR2 FQNEAQ, per germline (reference sequence). The CDR3 is 19 residues long. Trimming took 5 bases from V and 3 from J; bases not matched to a gene: 13. CDR3 amino acids: CASSKRSRLAGGLTDTQYF. In DNA, the CDR3 is TGTGCCAGCAGCAAGAGGTCGAGACTAGCGGGAGGGTTAACAGATACGCAGTATTTT.

The J gene is TRBJ2-1, the V gene TRBV7-9; 7 bases are shared with TRBD1. V was pared by 0 bases and J by 6 bases, with 5 bases of the junction left unmatched. Germline V gene data show CDR1 as SEHNR and CDR2 as FQNEAQ (reference sequence). This CDR3 has 15 residues. The DNA of the CDR3 is TGTGCCAGCAGCTTAGCCCAGGGGGTTGGCAATGAGCAGTTCTTC. Translated, it gives CASSLAQGVGNEQFF.

The rearrangement uses TRBV28 and TRBJ1-5, with 7 bases fitting TRBD1. With 8 bases clipped from V and 12 bases from J, the junction kept 4 bases outside the gene matches. This CDR3 has 10 amino acids. From germline, CDR1 is MDHEN and CDR2 SYDVKM. The CDR3 nucleotides are TGTGCCAGCGGTGGGACAGTCCAGCATTTT. This sequence encodes CASGGTVQHF.

Notes on this clone: At one end, the junction sequence differs from germline, possibly due to a read error. V is TRBV11-2 and J is TRBJ2-1, with D unclear. The CDR3 consists of 14 residues. Germline V gene data show CDR1 as SGHAT and CDR2 as FQNNGV. CDR3 in amino acids: CASSRGPSYRIAIF. CDR3 coding DNA: TGTGCCAGCAGCCGAGGCCCCTCATATAGGATCGCCATCTTC.

The chain uses TRBV6-5 and TRBJ1-2; TRBD1 aligns across 7 bases. With V trimmed by 8 bases and J by 2 bases, 2 bases remained unmatched. The CDR3 loop spans 12 amino acids. Per germline, CDR1 MNHEY and CDR2 SVGAGI. The CDR3 reads CASVTGNYGYTF. The CDR3 DNA is TGTGCCAGCGTGACAGGGAACTATGGCTACACCTTC.

This chain uses TRBV4-3 with TRBJ2-5; the match to TRBD1 covers 7 bases. Germline V gene lookup returns CDR1 LGHNA and CDR2 YSLEER. Trimming took 4 bases from V and 4 from J; bases not matched to a gene: 3. The CDR3 consists of 13 residues. CDR3 protein: CASSRQGLETQYF. In DNA form, the CDR3 reads TGCGCCAGCAGCCGACAGGGCTTAGAGACCCAGTACTTC.

This chain links TRBV5-6 with TRBJ1-2; a weak D match, TRBD1 (5 bases). The CDR3 runs to 14 residues. Trimming took off 5 bases at V and 4 bases at J, with 15 bases between the two ends. Germline assignment: CDR1 SGHDT and CDR2 YYEEEE. In DNA form, the CDR3 reads TGTGCCAGCAGTACGATGGGGCTCGTCTATGGCTACACCTTC. This encodes CASSTMGLVYGYTF.

The chain joins TRBV14 to TRBJ1-1; no definite D call. The CDR3 consists of 20 residues. V was clipped by 1 base and J by 4 bases, with 28 bases between them. CDR1 and CDR2 from the germline V gene are SGHDN and FVKESK. The CDR3 loop reads CASSQVGTEIGVAVGTEAFF. The CDR3 DNA sequence: TGTGCCAGCAGCCAAGTAGGCACAGAAATCGGGGTAGCTGTCGGCACTGAAGCTTTCTTT.

The chain couples TRBV9 to TRBJ2-3; the match to TRBD1 covers 12 bases. The germline gives CDR1 SGDLS, CDR2 YYNGEE. This CDR3 spans 16 amino acids. The V segment lost 4 bases and the J segment 1 base; nucleotides outside the gene matches: 4. This CDR3 is CASSTGTGGGTDTQYF. CDR3 nucleotides: TGTGCCAGCAGCACTGGGACAGGGGGCGGCACAGATACGCAGTATTTT.

This chain links TRBV9 with TRBJ1-1; 9 positions match TRBD1. V shed 0 bases and J 1 base; nucleotides not matched to a gene: 1. Germline loops: CDR1 SGDLS, CDR2 YYNGEE. The CDR3 is 15 residues long. CDR3 DNA sequence: TGTGCCAGCAGCGTAGGGACAGGGGCGAACACTGAAGCTTTCTTT. Translation gives CASSVGTGANTEAFF.